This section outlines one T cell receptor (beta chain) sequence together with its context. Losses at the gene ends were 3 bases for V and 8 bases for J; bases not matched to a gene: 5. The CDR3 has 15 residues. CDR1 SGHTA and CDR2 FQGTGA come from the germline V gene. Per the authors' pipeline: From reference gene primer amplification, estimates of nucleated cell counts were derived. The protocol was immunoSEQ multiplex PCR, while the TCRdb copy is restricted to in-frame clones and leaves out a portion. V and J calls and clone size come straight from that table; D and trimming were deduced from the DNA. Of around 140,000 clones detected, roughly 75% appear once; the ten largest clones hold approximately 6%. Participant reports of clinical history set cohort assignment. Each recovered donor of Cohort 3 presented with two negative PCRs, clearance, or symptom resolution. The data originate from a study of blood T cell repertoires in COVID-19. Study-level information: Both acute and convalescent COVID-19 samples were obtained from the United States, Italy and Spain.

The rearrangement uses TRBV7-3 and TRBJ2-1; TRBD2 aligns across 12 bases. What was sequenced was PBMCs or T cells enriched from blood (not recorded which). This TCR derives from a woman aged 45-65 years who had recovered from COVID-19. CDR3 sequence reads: CASSFTSGGIYEQFF. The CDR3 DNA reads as TGTGCCAGCAGCTTTACTAGCGGGGGGATATATGAGCAGTTCTTC.